This TCR beta chain was sequenced during a study of sequential checkpoint blockade in melanoma. Study-level background: Maintenance nivolumab came after either treatment sequence. DNA from some 84 pretreatment tumor samples underwent TCRβ immunosequencing. Matched biopsies came pretreatment and at week 13 for about two dozen patients.

Treatment noted: randomized to nivolumab then ipilimumab (arm A) or the reverse (arm B). No patient had prior DNA-damaging chemotherapy. The data were produced by immunoSEQ multiplex PCR, yet TCRdb's version contains in-frame clones alone and is incomplete. The table has some 40,000 clones, 32% seen once. The CDR3 sequence is 18 residues long. Trimming stripped 6 bases from V and 10 bases from J, with 31 bases between. In germline, CDR1 is LNHDA, CDR2 SQIVND (reference sequence). The clonotype was recovered from a human donor with melanoma. The chain carries TRBV19 and TRBJ2-4, with D possibly being TRBD2 (6 bases). This specimen consisted of tumor tissue (inferred from file names), obtained from a patient given nivolumab and ipilimumab in sequence. The CDR3 nucleotides read TGTGCCAGTAGCGGCTTCGGTCTGGGACTCAGGAAAGGAATAATTCAGTACTTC. This sequence encodes CASSGFGLGLRKGIIQYF.